This T cell receptor beta chain emerged from a study of blood T cells in healthy people across ages. Overall study results and limits: A roughly linear fall in TCR beta diversity per million T cells was seen with increasing age.

A note on this clonotype: Antigen: not known.

The authors ran a second PCR of about 6 to 11 cycles using a sample-barcoded 5' primer and a J-beta primer mix. MiXCR was run by TCRdb on the 5' RACE reads, yielding one entry per CDR3 protein. This repertoire shows some 800,000 distinct CDR3 sequences, approximately 25% found once; its top ten account for under 4.5%. V trimming: 6 bases; J trimming: 3 bases; junction bases outside the gene matches: 8. The CDR3 covers 15 residues. Germline values: CDR1 MNHEY, CDR2 SVGAGI. The same specimen was also included in a second study, on T cells of mothers and their children.

Input material: blood. This TCR was recovered from a boy between 10 and 17 years old in good health. This chain connects TRBV6-5 to TRBJ2-3; 8 bases align to TRBD1. CDR3 nucleotides: TGTGCCAGCAGGCAACAGGGGGGTTGGACAGATACGCAGTATTTT. Translating it yields CASRQQGGWTDTQYF.